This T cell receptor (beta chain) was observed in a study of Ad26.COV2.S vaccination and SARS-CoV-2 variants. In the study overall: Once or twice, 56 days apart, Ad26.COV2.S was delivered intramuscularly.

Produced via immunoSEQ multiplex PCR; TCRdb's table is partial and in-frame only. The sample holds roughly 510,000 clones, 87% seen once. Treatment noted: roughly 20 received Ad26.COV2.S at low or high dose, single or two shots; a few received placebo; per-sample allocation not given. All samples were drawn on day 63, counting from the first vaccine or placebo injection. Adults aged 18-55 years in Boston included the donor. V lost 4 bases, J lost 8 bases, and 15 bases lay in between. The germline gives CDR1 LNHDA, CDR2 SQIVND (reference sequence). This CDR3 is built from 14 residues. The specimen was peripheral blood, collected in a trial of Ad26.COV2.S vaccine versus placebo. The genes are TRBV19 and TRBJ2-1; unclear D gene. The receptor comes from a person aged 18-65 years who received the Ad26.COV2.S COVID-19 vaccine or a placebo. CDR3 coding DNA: TGTGCCAGTAGTAGTGTGTACAGAGGTCATGAGCAGTTCTTC. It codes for CASSSVYRGHEQFF.